This TCR beta chain was captured in a study of shared clonotypes between healthy human individuals. CD8 cells classed as naive were CD45RO-negative and positively selected for CCR7, excluding terminally differentiated effector memory CD45RA+ cells. Profiled with immunoSEQ multiplex PCR; TCRdb holds only in-frame clones, not every one. The sample has approximately 2,000,000 clones, around 95% seen once; the top ten hold more than 1.5%. The CDR3 is made up of 15 amino acids. CDR1 is LNHDA, CDR2 SQIVND, per germline (reference sequence). V lost 2 bases to trimming and J lost 4 bases, with 14 bases between them.

The sample was naive CD8+ T cells from PBMCs. The chain carries TRBV19 and TRBJ1-2; D gene unclear. The clonotype was recovered from a man aged 18 to 30 in good health. Some clones in this sample may be carry-over from other donors' samples. This chain's CDR3 is CASSIIPVQPYGYTF. CDR3 coding DNA: TGTGCCAGTAGTATAATCCCGGTACAGCCCTATGGCTACACCTTC.